The 20 T cell receptor beta chains presented below share a single source sample, sequenced in a study of blood T cell repertoires in COVID-19. Sequenced by immunoSEQ multiplex PCR; TCRdb stores in-frame clones only, minus some. The repertoire has 270,000 or so clones, approximately 82% of them found once; the top ten carry 2.5% to 3.5%. Sequencing was performed on peripheral blood. Every receptor here comes from a woman between 18 and 29 years old with acute or convalescent COVID-19.

V is TRBV30 and J is TRBJ1-3, with TRBD1 as a possible D gene (5 bases). The CDR3 covers 14 residues. Looked up from germline, CDR1 is GTSNPN and CDR2 is SVGIG (reference sequence). V lost 2 bases and J 0 bases, leaving 8 bases between the germline ends. In DNA form, the CDR3 reads TGTGCCTGGAGTCGGGGGGGCTCTGGAAACACCATATATTTT. Its translation is CAWSRGGSGNTIYF.

V gene TRBV28 combines with J gene TRBJ1-2, with D unresolved. The CDR3 runs to 11 residues. Germline V CDR1 and CDR2: MDHEN, SYDVKM. V gave up 3 bases and J gave up 6 bases, with 5 bases separating them. CDR3: CASSFVHGYTF. For the CDR3, the DNA is TGTGCCAGCAGTTTCGTCCATGGCTACACCTTC.

V usage is TRBV7-9 and J usage is TRBJ1-1, with 9 bases identical to TRBD1. The CDR3 totals 16 residues. J was trimmed by 0 bases and V by 5 bases; bases with no gene match: 7. Germline CDR1 SEHNR, CDR2 FQNEAQ (reference sequence). As DNA, the CDR3 is TGTGCCAGCAGCAACCGGGACAGGGACATGAACACTGAAGCTTTCTTT. Protein sequence: CASSNRDRDMNTEAFF. Drawing the rest from reference TRBV7-9 and TRBJ1-1, the complete variable domain is DTGVSQNPRHKITKRGQNVTFRCDPISEHNRLYWYRQTLGQGPEFLTYFQNEAQLEKSRLLSDRFSAERPKGSFSTLEIQRTEQGDSAMYLCASSNRDRDMNTEAFFGQGTRLTVV.

The DNA for the CDR3 is TGTGCCACCAGTGACCCTAGGGGGATACAAGAGACCCAGTACTTC. It encodes CATSDPRGIQETQYF. The V gene is TRBV24-1, the J gene TRBJ2-5, with a weak D call TRBD1 (6 bases). This CDR3 is 15 amino acids long. From germline, CDR1 is KGHDR and CDR2 SFDVKD. Trimming removed 4 bases at V and 2 bases at J, with 13 bases between.

The chain joins TRBV6-5 to TRBJ2-3, with D possibly TRBD1 on 6 matching bases. The CDR3 is 15 residues long. Between the trimmed V and J ends, which lost 0 bases and 3 bases, there was a span of 10 bases. Germline V gives CDR1 MNHEY, CDR2 SVGAGI. CDR3 sequence: CASSYSYRETDTQYF. CDR3 bases: TGTGCCAGCAGTTACTCGTACAGGGAGACAGATACGCAGTATTTT.

The chain carries TRBV6-5 and TRBJ2-7; 8 bases fit TRBD1. The J segment lost 0 bases and the V segment lost 6 bases, leaving 4 bases of the junction unmatched. This CDR3 has 14 residues. Germline CDR1 and CDR2: MNHEY and SVGAGI. CDR3 amino acids: CASRAGGSSYEQYF. CDR3 DNA: TGTGCCAGCAGAGCAGGGGGCAGCTCCTACGAGCAGTACTTC.

The rearrangement links TRBV5-4 to TRBJ2-7, with D unclear. CDR3 size: 13 residues. The V and J ends lost 0 bases and 4 bases respectively, with 8 bases between them. Germline CDR1 SGHNT, CDR2 YYREEE (reference sequence). CDR3 nucleotide sequence: TGTGCCAGCAGCTTGGACGGAGTTTACGAGCAGTACTTC. The encoded protein is CASSLDGVYEQYF.

The V gene is TRBV4-3, the J gene TRBJ1-1; no clear D gene. Germline V gives CDR1 LGHNA, CDR2 YSLEER. The CDR3 spans 12 residues. V was clipped by 4 bases and J by 1 base, with 4 bases between them. The CDR3 protein is CASSLGNTEAFF. The CDR3 DNA sequence: TGCGCCAGCAGCCTCGGGAACACTGAAGCTTTCTTT.

The chain recombines TRBV6-6 with TRBJ2-7, with 9 bases that match TRBD1. J gave up 2 bases and V 5 bases, and 7 bases lay outside the gene matches. This CDR3 contains 15 residues. Per the germline V gene, CDR1 is MNHNY and CDR2 is SVGAGI (reference sequence). CDR3 sequence reads: CASSQTGTGPYEQYF. DNA of the CDR3: TGTGCCAGCAGTCAAACCGGGACAGGGCCCTACGAGCAGTACTTC.

The chain employs TRBV6-5 and TRBJ2-1; D not certain. The CDR3 totals 12 residues. Germline V gives CDR1 MNHEY, CDR2 SVGAGI. V lost 5 bases and J 4 bases, leaving 6 bases between the germline ends. The CDR3 sequence is CASSTSYNEQFF. Written as DNA, the CDR3 is TGTGCCAGCAGTACTTCTTACAATGAGCAGTTCTTC.

The V and J genes are TRBV11-2 and TRBJ1-4; 9 bases match TRBD1. Trimming took 5 bases from V and 7 from J; bases not matched to a gene: 11. Germline V gene data show CDR1 as SGHAT and CDR2 as FQNNGV. This CDR3 is built from 16 residues. The CDR3, as DNA: TGTGCCAGCAGCCCGCTGTGGGGACAGGGAGGTGAAAAACTGTTTTTT. It translates to CASSPLWGQGGEKLFF.

This clone has just a few counts. V and J are TRBV29-1 and TRBJ1-2; the D is unclear. This CDR3 contains 14 residues. CDR1 and CDR2 (germline): SQVTM, ANQGSEA. With 4 bases removed from V and 5 bases from J, the gap between germline ends came to 17 bases. The CDR3 sequence is CSVGSPGLSYGYTF. DNA of the CDR3: TGCAGCGTTGGCTCTCCGGGATTGTCATATGGCTACACCTTC.

This clone showed up just a few times. The rearrangement joins TRBV6-5 to TRBJ2-2, with D possibly being TRBD2 (6 bases). CDR1 and CDR2 (germline): MNHEY, SVGAGI. The CDR3 contains 13 residues. V lost 7 bases, J lost 7 bases, and 13 bases lay in between. CDR3: CASKGRDGGELFF. The DNA of the CDR3 is TGTGCCAGCAAGGGGCGGGACGGCGGGGAGCTGTTTTTT.

In this sample, this clone turned up once. This chain links TRBV6-4 with TRBJ2-3; D unclear. The CDR3 is 15 residues long. In germline, CDR1 is MRHNA, CDR2 SNTAGT. V was clipped by 0 bases and J by 2 bases, with 9 bases between them. The CDR3 here is CASSDSYGATDTQYF. The CDR3 coding sequence is TGTGCCAGCAGTGACTCGTATGGAGCCACAGATACGCAGTATTTT.

This clone was detected only a few times. The chain recombines TRBV4-3 with TRBJ1-2; 7 bases are a match to TRBD1. The CDR3 has 14 residues. V lost 0 bases to trimming and J lost 8 bases; unmatched junction nucleotides: 6. Per germline, CDR1 LGHNA and CDR2 YSLEER. The CDR3 DNA sequence: TGCGCCAGCAGCCAAGAGCGCACAGGGGTAGGCTACACCTTC. As protein: CASSQERTGVGYTF.

J is TRBJ1-1 and V is TRBV12-3 or TRBV12-4, with unresolved D. CDR3 length: 13 residues. V was shortened by 6 bases and J by 0 bases, with 8 bases between the two germline ends. The CDR3 DNA follows: TGTGCCAGCAGCCAGACACTGAACACTGAAGCTTTCTTT. Protein sequence: CASSQTLNTEAFF.

The V gene is TRBV7-3, the J gene TRBJ2-5; TRBD2 might be the D (5 bases). V shed 5 bases and J shed 5 bases, with 15 bases lying between them. Germline CDR1 reads SGHTA; CDR2 reads FQGTGA. There are 14 residues in the CDR3. CDR3 loop: CASSQGPPGETQYF. CDR3 coding DNA: TGTGCCAGCAGCCAAGGACCCCCGGGGGAGACCCAGTACTTC.

The V call is TRBV11-2, the J call TRBJ2-3; D is ambiguous. Trimming pared 1 base from V and 2 bases from J, leaving 7 bases between. CDR1 is SGHAT, CDR2 FQNNGV, per germline. The length of the CDR3 is 14 residues. For the CDR3, the DNA is TGTGCCAGCAGCTTAGGGGCTAACACAGATACGCAGTATTTT. Translation gives CASSLGANTDTQYF. The full variable domain, rest sourced from reference TRBV11-2 and TRBJ2-3, is EAGVAQSPRYKIIEKRQSVAFWCNPISGHATLYWYQQILGQGPKLLIQFQNNGVVDDSQLPKDRFSAERLKGVDSTLKIQPAKLEDSAVYLCASSLGANTDTQYFGPGTRLTVL.

The gene calls are TRBV19 and TRBJ2-5; D may be TRBD2 (6 bases). The germline V and J ends were trimmed by 9 bases and 1 base, with 15 bases remaining between them. Looked up from germline, CDR1 is LNHDA and CDR2 is SQIVND (reference sequence). The CDR3 runs to 14 residues. The CDR3 coding sequence is TGTGCCAGCCTGTCCGGCGGGGCCCAAGAGACCCAGTACTTC. As protein: CASLSGGAQETQYF.

Written as DNA, the CDR3 is TGTGCCAGCAGGCGCCTCACGGGAGAAACAGATACGCAGTATTTT. Its protein product is CASRRLTGETDTQYF. J is TRBJ2-3 and V is TRBV11-1, with D possibly TRBD2 on 6 matching bases. V gave up 6 bases and J gave up 3 bases, with 16 bases separating them. The CDR3 totals 15 residues. Germline V gene sequence: CDR1 SGHAT, CDR2 FQDESV (reference sequence).